A single sample is the source of the 18 T cell receptor beta chains below, sequenced in a study of Ad26.COV2.S vaccination and SARS-CoV-2 variants. TCRdb keeps only in-frame clones here, not all; method: immunoSEQ multiplex PCR. The data show approximately 350,000 clones, around 87% seen once. Documented treatment: around 19 received Ad26.COV2.S at low or high dose, single or two shots; about 5 received placebo; per-sample allocation not given. All samples were drawn on day 63, counting from the first vaccine or placebo injection. Sequencing was performed on peripheral blood, taken in a trial of Ad26.COV2.S vaccine versus placebo. All receptors come from a person between 18 and 60 years old who received the Ad26.COV2.S COVID-19 vaccine or a placebo.

The rearrangement uses TRBV19 and TRBJ1-6; D unclear. V shed 3 bases and J shed 4 bases, with 7 bases lying between them. Germline CDR1 and CDR2: LNHDA and SQIVND (reference sequence). The CDR3 runs to 14 residues. The chain's CDR3 is CASSIRDYNSPLHF. CDR3 DNA: TGTGCCAGTAGTATTAGGGATTATAATTCACCCCTCCACTTT.

The chain is built from TRBV6-5 and TRBJ1-1; D remains unclear. The V and J ends lost 7 bases and 6 bases respectively, with 18 bases between them. The CDR3 spans 14 residues. From germline, CDR1 is MNHEY and CDR2 SVGAGI. Here the CDR3 reads CASKKRSGQPEAFF. The DNA of the CDR3 is TGTGCCAGCAAAAAAAGATCGGGTCAACCTGAAGCTTTCTTT.

The CDR3 region is CASSLAESSYGYTF. The CDR3 DNA sequence: TGTGCCAGCAGCTTGGCGGAGAGCTCATATGGCTACACCTTC. The V and J genes are TRBV5-4 and TRBJ1-2, with unresolved D. The CDR3 has 14 amino acids. V dropped 0 bases and J dropped 5 bases, with 11 bases sitting between them. Per germline, CDR1 SGHNT and CDR2 YYREEE (reference sequence).

The chain couples TRBV6-5 to TRBJ1-2, with TRBD1 as a possible D gene (5 bases). The germline V and J ends were trimmed by 5 bases and 4 bases, with 14 bases remaining between them. Germline lookup yields CDR1 MNHEY and CDR2 SVGAGI. The CDR3 is made up of 14 amino acids. DNA for the CDR3: TGTGCCAGCAGTCCCCGGAGGGACCTCTATGGCTACACCTTC. Encoded protein: CASSPRRDLYGYTF.

The chain links TRBV5-1 to TRBJ2-7; tentatively, D is TRBD1 or TRBD2 (6 bases each). V shed 1 base and J shed 2 bases, with 25 bases lying between them. This CDR3 spans 19 amino acids. Germline V lookup: CDR1 SGHRS, CDR2 YFSETQ. The CDR3 is CASSLMGWGRTENTYEQYF. In DNA, the CDR3 is TGCGCCAGCAGCTTGATGGGTTGGGGGAGGACAGAAAACACCTACGAGCAGTACTTC.

This clone has a handful of counts. The V gene is TRBV6-4, the J gene TRBJ2-3, with a weak D call TRBD1 (6 bases). CDR1 and CDR2 from the germline V gene are MRHNA and SNTAGT. Trimming cost V 3 bases and J 2 bases, with 12 bases left between them. The CDR3 extends over 15 amino acids. CDR3: CASSEKGGVTDTQYF. DNA for the CDR3: TGTGCCAGCAGTGAGAAAGGGGGTGTCACAGATACGCAGTATTTT.

V gene TRBV2 combines with J gene TRBJ2-7; 7 bases align to TRBD2. The V gene's germline CDR1 is SNHLY and CDR2 FYNNEI. The CDR3 contains 14 residues. Germline trimming cut 4 bases from V and 0 bases from J; bases unmatched to any gene: 3. CDR3 bases: TGTGCCAGCAGTGCTAGCGGTCTCTCCTACGAGCAGTACTTC. Protein sequence: CASSASGLSYEQYF.

This chain uses TRBV4-3 with TRBJ1-1; D unresolved. Trimming took 0 bases from V and 4 from J, leaving 9 bases between them. This CDR3 is built from 14 residues. Germline CDR1 and CDR2: LGHNA and YSLEER. CDR3 DNA: TGCGCCAGCAGCCAAGATAGCGGTGTCACTGAAGCTTTCTTT. As protein: CASSQDSGVTEAFF.

The chain recombines TRBV30 with TRBJ1-2; tentative D call: TRBD1 (6 bases). Trimming pared 6 bases from V and 3 bases from J, leaving 17 bases between. Germline CDR1 and CDR2: GTSNPN and SVGIG (reference sequence). The CDR3 covers 14 residues. The CDR3 sequence is CACSGGGAHYGYTF. The CDR3 DNA reads TGTGCCTGCTCCGGCGGGGGGGCGCACTATGGCTACACCTTC.

This clone was counted between two and nine times. The CDR3 nucleotides read TGTGCCAGCTCACCGGACAGATTGAATTCACCCCTCCACTTT. This sequence encodes CASSPDRLNSPLHF. The chain employs TRBV7-2 and TRBJ1-6; possibly TRBD1 for D (6 bases). Trimming cost V 8 bases and J 7 bases, with 15 bases left between them. The CDR3 runs to 14 residues. CDR1 is SGHTA and CDR2 is FQGNSA in the germline V gene. Filled out from reference TRBV7-2 and TRBJ1-6, the complete variable domain reads GAGVSQSPSNKVTEKGKDVELRCDPISGHTALYWYRQSLGQGLEFLIYFQGNSAPDKSGLPSDRFSAERTGGSVSTLTIQRTQQEDSAVYLCASSPDRLNSPLHFGNGTRLTVT.

This CDR3 is CATSGPPNQPQHF. The CDR3, as DNA: TGCGCCACTTCCGGGCCCCCCAATCAGCCCCAGCATTTT. The rearrangement links TRBV10-1 to TRBJ1-5; D gene unclear. The CDR3 runs 13 residues. V lost 10 bases and J lost 3, with 13 bases in between. Germline values: CDR1 WNHNN, CDR2 SYGVQD (reference sequence).

This chain joins TRBV7-2 and TRBJ2-1; 8 bases line up with TRBD2. CDR1 and CDR2 (germline): SGHTA, FQGNSA. CDR3 length: 15 residues. The V segment lost 4 bases and the J segment 3 bases; nucleotides outside the gene matches: 5. The CDR3: CASSYGAGGYNEQFF. The CDR3 DNA reads TGTGCCAGCAGCTACGGGGCGGGGGGCTACAATGAGCAGTTCTTC.

The rearrangement joins TRBV6-5 to TRBJ1-2; no firm D call. This CDR3 has 11 residues. CDR1 and CDR2 from the germline V gene are MNHEY and SVGAGI. The V end was cut by 6 bases, the J end by 3 bases, with 5 bases between. The CDR3 loop is CASRAHYGYTF. Written as DNA, the CDR3 is TGTGCCAGCAGGGCCCACTATGGCTACACCTTC.

The rearrangement joins TRBV6-5 to TRBJ1-4; 8 bases line up with TRBD1. Germline CDR1 is MNHEY and CDR2 is SVGAGI. CDR3 length: 14 residues. V dropped 4 bases and J dropped 5; count of bases not matched to a gene: 3. The DNA for the CDR3 is TGTGCCAGCAGTTGGGGACAGGAGAATGAAAAACTGTTTTTT. Protein product: CASSWGQENEKLFF.

The chain is built from TRBV27 and TRBJ2-7, with TRBD2 as a possible D gene (5 bases). The CDR3 contains 14 residues. Trimming pared 0 bases from V and 3 bases from J, leaving 9 bases between. Germline V CDR1 and CDR2: MNHEY, SMNVEV (reference sequence). Here the CDR3 reads CASSLSAGGYEQYF. In DNA, the CDR3 is TGTGCCAGCAGTTTATCCGCAGGAGGCTACGAGCAGTACTTC.

The chain combines TRBV6-4 with TRBJ2-7; 9 bases agree with TRBD2. The junction had 3 bases not matched to a gene; V was cut back by 5 bases and J by 1 base. The CDR3 length is 14 residues. The germline gives CDR1 MRHNA, CDR2 SNTAGT. CDR3 amino acids: CASSPLAGSYEQYF. The CDR3 DNA sequence: TGTGCCAGCAGTCCGCTAGCGGGGTCCTACGAGCAGTACTTC.

The chain has TRBV4-3 and TRBJ2-3; D uncertain. Per germline, CDR1 LGHNA and CDR2 YSLEER. The CDR3 runs 14 residues. Trimming took 1 base from V and 1 from J, leaving 6 bases between them. CDR3 DNA: TGCGCCAGCAGCCAAGGACTGGGCACAGATACGCAGTATTTT. Protein product: CASSQGLGTDTQYF.

The chain couples TRBV19 to TRBJ1-6; possible D gene TRBD1, 6 bases. Germline lookup yields CDR1 LNHDA and CDR2 SQIVND (reference sequence). The CDR3 loop spans 15 amino acids. V lost 3 bases to trimming and J lost 8 bases, with 14 bases between them. This CDR3 reads CASSMGQRTDSPLHF. Here the CDR3 DNA reads TGTGCCAGTAGTATGGGACAAAGAACCGATTCACCCCTCCACTTT.